The TCR beta chain described here comes from a study of vaccination and CD4 T cells after COVID-19. In the study overall: The convalescent population consisted of six males and four females, two of whom were of Hispanic ethnicity.

CDR3 length: 14 residues. Germline values: CDR1 DFQATT, CDR2 SNEGSKA (reference sequence). V was clipped by 0 bases and J by 5 bases; unmatched bases: 5. This clonotype was picked up a small number of times. Via MiXCR, TCRdb re-called the PCR reads, giving one row per CDR3 protein. The profile shows about 18,000 distinct CDR3 sequences, 50% to 65% of them singletons. J is TRBJ2-3 and V is TRBV20-1, with TRBD1 identical over 7 bases. The sample here was CD4+ T cells from blood, taken after SARS-CoV-2 vaccination. This TCR came from a human donor who had recovered from COVID-19. CDR3 DNA: TGCAGTGCTAGAGACCCAGCAGGGGGAGATACGCAGTATTTT. Protein product: CSARDPAGGDTQYF.